Listed below are T cell receptor beta chains from one sample, sequenced in a study of blood T cell repertoires in COVID-19. The table came from immunoSEQ multiplex PCR; TCRdb's copy has only in-frame clones and leaves some out. Of about 290,000 clones listed, around four fifths are singletons. Source material: peripheral blood. Receptors were obtained from a woman aged 45-60 years with active or convalescent COVID-19. Both conserved end residues are part of each CDR3. The order of the fields is D gene, clone size, CDR3 length, J gene, V gene, CDR3 DNA, CDR3 protein. The D gene is left open where the match is weak. Size is omitted from some rows. Given values are once, few, many or a class for expanded clones.

>NA|NA|17|TRBJ2-1|TRBV9
TGTGCCAGCAGCGTAGCGTTGGGAGCGGTTTTGGACAATGAGCAGTTCTTC
CASSVALGAVLDNEQFF
>TRBD2|NA|17|TRBJ2-1|TRBV7-9
TGTGCCAGCAGCCCACGCCGGGGACTAGCGGACTACAATGAGCAGTTCTTC
CASSPRRGLADYNEQFF
>NA|NA|13|TRBJ1-5|TRBV12-3/TRBV12-4
TGTGCCAGCAGCAAGGGGACACCGGTGTCCCAGCATTTT
CASSKGTPVSQHF
>NA|NA|13|TRBJ2-5|TRBV24-1
TGTGCCACCGCCGAGACAGGCGGTGGGACCCAGTACTTC
CATAETGGGTQYF
>NA|NA|15|TRBJ1-3|TRBV6-5
TGTGCCAGCAGTTACTCGGTCAGGGCTGGTGGCACCATATATTTT
CASSYSVRAGGTIYF
>NA|NA|14|TRBJ1-1|TRBV28
TGTGCCAGCAGTTTAATAGCGGGGAACACTGAAGCTTTCTTT
CASSLIAGNTEAFF
>TRBD1|NA|12|TRBJ2-7|TRBV29-1
TGCAGCGTGGGGACAGTAACCTACGAGCAGTACTTC
CSVGTVTYEQYF
>TRBD1|NA|17|TRBJ2-7|TRBV12-5
TGTGCTAGTGGTTTGTTTCAGGGGGTCGCCGATACCTACGAGCAGTACTTC
CASGLFQGVADTYEQYF
>NA|NA|15|TRBJ2-1|TRBV3-1/TRBV3-2
TGTGCCAGCAGCCTGGGAGTTAGGTCCTACAATGAGCAGTTCTTC
CASSLGVRSYNEQFF
>TRBD2|many|19|TRBJ2-2|TRBV5-4
TGTGCCAGCAGCCCGGAGCCTCTAGCGGGAGGGAGGAACACCGGGGAGCTGTTTTTT
CASSPEPLAGGRNTGELFF
>NA|once|15|TRBJ1-1|TRBV6-5
TGTGCCAGCAGTTACTCGAATCTGGGAGACACTGAAGCTTTCTTT
CASSYSNLGDTEAFF
>NA|few|15|TRBJ2-7|TRBV7-3
TGTGCCAGCAGCTTATACCCCGGACTAAACTACGAGCAGTACTTC
CASSLYPGLNYEQYF
>TRBD2|NA|15|TRBJ2-1|TRBV7-9
TGTGCCAGCAGCTTATACCTAGCGGGAGAGAATGAGCAGTTCTTC
CASSLYLAGENEQFF
>NA|NA|15|TRBJ1-3|TRBV7-9
TGTGCCAGCAGCTTAGTAACAGGCTCTGGAAACACCATATATTTT
CASSLVTGSGNTIYF
>NA|NA|15|TRBJ2-1|TRBV19
TGTGCCAGTGGACCCGGGACAAGCTCCTACAATGAGCAGTTCTTC
CASGPGTSSYNEQFF
>NA|NA|14|TRBJ1-2|TRBV19
TGTGCCAGTAGTCCGGCTCAGGGATGGAGTGGCTACACCTTC
CASSPAQGWSGYTF
>TRBD2|NA|15|TRBJ2-1|TRBV11-2
TGTGCCAGCAGCTTCGGACTAGCGGGAGGTGATGAGCAGTTCTTC
CASSFGLAGGDEQFF
>TRBD1|NA|15|TRBJ2-7|TRBV6-6
TGTGCCAGCAGTTACTGGACAGGGAGCTCCTACGAGCAGTACTTC
CASSYWTGSSYEQYF
>TRBD2|NA|16|TRBJ2-2|TRBV19
TGTGCCAGTAGTGGCTCTAGCGGGAGGGCCACCGGGGAGCTGTTTTTT
CASSGSSGRATGELFF
>NA|NA|16|TRBJ1-1|TRBV19
TGTGCCAGTAGTATCGAGGGGCAGGGGATAGGTACTGAAGCTTTCTTT
CASSIEGQGIGTEAFF
>NA|NA|13|TRBJ1-1|TRBV19
TGTGCCAGTAGTACTCAGAAGAACACTGAAGCTTTCTTT
CASSTQKNTEAFF
>NA|once|16|TRBJ1-1|TRBV4-2
TGTGCCAGCAGCCAAGGAGTATTCCAGGCCGAAGTTGAAGCTTTCTTT
CASSQGVFQAEVEAFF
>TRBD2|NA|17|TRBJ2-3|TRBV28
TGTGCCAGCAGTTTACTAAGACTAGCGGGAGGTACAGATACGCAGTATTTT
CASSLLRLAGGTDTQYF
>TRBD1|few|16|TRBJ1-1|TRBV6-2/TRBV6-3
TGTGCCAGCAGTTCAGTGGGACAGGGGCCGAACACTGAAGCTTTCTTT
CASSSVGQGPNTEAFF
>NA|NA|14|TRBJ1-1|TRBV6-5
TGTGCCAGCAGTTACGCGGCGATGGACACTGAAGCTTTCTTT
CASSYAAMDTEAFF
>NA|NA|15|TRBJ2-7|TRBV5-4
TGTGCCAGCAGTGCTCCATACGAGGGGGTTGGGGAGCAGTACTTC
CASSAPYEGVGEQYF
>NA|NA|13|TRBJ2-7|TRBV19
TGTGCCAGTAGTACCGGGAAGTCCTACGAGCAGTACTTC
CASSTGKSYEQYF
>NA|NA|15|TRBJ2-7|TRBV28
TGTGCCAGCAGTTCCCGGGACAATTACTCCTACGAGCAGTACTTC
CASSSRDNYSYEQYF
>NA|NA|20|TRBJ2-3|TRBV21-1
TGTGCCAGCAGCAATTTAGTCAGGACGGACAGGGCAAAGGGGACAGATACGCAGTATTTT
CASSNLVRTDRAKGTDTQYF
>TRBD2|NA|16|TRBJ2-6|TRBV10-3
TGTGCCATCAGTGAGTCGGGGGGGTCTGGGGCCAACGTCCTGACTTTC
CAISESGGSGANVLTF
>TRBD1|NA|15|TRBJ2-1|TRBV2
TGTGCCAGCAGTCGCCCGGACAGGGAGCACAATGAGCAGTTCTTC
CASSRPDREHNEQFF
>NA|NA|16|TRBJ2-7|TRBV3-1/TRBV3-2
TGTGCCAGCAGCCAAGATTTTCGGGTAGCAGGGCACGAGCAGTACTTC
CASSQDFRVAGHEQYF
>NA|NA|14|TRBJ2-2|TRBV24-1
TGTGCCACCAGTGATTCGCTCTCCGGCGGGGAGCTGTTTTTT
CATSDSLSGGELFF
>NA|NA|15|TRBJ2-1|TRBV5-5
TGTGCCAGCAGCCGTCTGGCGGGAACCTACAATGAGCAGTTCTTC
CASSRLAGTYNEQFF
>TRBD2|NA|13|TRBJ2-1|TRBV6-5
TGTGCCAGCAGCGGACTAGCGCTGAATGAGCAGTTCTTC
CASSGLALNEQFF
>NA|NA|16|TRBJ2-6|TRBV5-1
TGCGCCAGCAGCACCTCATCGGGCTCTGGGGCCAACGTCCTGACTTTC
CASSTSSGSGANVLTF
>NA|NA|14|TRBJ1-2|TRBV2
TGTGCCAGCCTCAACGCGGGGGGGGCAAGTGGCTACACCTTC
CASLNAGGASGYTF
>NA|NA|15|TRBJ1-3|TRBV6-1
TGTGCCAGCAGTGATCCGGCAGGGGCTGGAAACACCATATATTTT
CASSDPAGAGNTIYF
>NA|NA|16|TRBJ1-2|TRBV7-2
TGTGCCAGCAGCTTATGGGGAGGGAGGCCCGACTATGGCTACACCTTC
CASSLWGGRPDYGYTF
>NA|NA|13|TRBJ2-7|TRBV5-4
TGTGCCAGCAGCTCCACAGGAAGCTACGAGCAGTACTTC
CASSSTGSYEQYF
>TRBD2|few|15|TRBJ2-2|TRBV20-1
TGCAGTGCTAGTTCGGGACTAGCGACCACCGGGGAGCTGTTTTTT
CSASSGLATTGELFF
>TRBD1|few|11|TRBJ1-5|TRBV20-1
TGCAGTGTCGCGCCGGGACAGGGCCAGCATTTT
CSVAPGQGQHF
>NA|NA|12|TRBJ1-1|TRBV30
TGTGCCTGGGGCCACGGGGGGACCAAAGCTTTCTTT
CAWGHGGTKAFF
>NA|once|11|TRBJ1-2|TRBV3-1/TRBV3-2
TGTGCCAGCAGTTCCCAGGGAGGCTACACCTTC
CASSSQGGYTF
>NA|NA|10|TRBJ1-1|TRBV20-1
TGCAGTGCTACCCAAGGACAGGCTTTCTTT
CSATQGQAFF
>NA|many|13|TRBJ2-7|TRBV7-3
TGTGCCAGCAGCTTAGGTGCGGGCTACGAGCAGTACTTC
CASSLGAGYEQYF
>TRBD1|NA|15|TRBJ2-7|TRBV5-6
TGTGCCAGCAGCGCCCGGGACAGGAGCTCCTACGAGCAGTACTTC
CASSARDRSSYEQYF
>NA|NA|16|TRBJ1-3|TRBV5-1
TGCGCCAGCAGCCTATTTTCTACCGGGGCTGGAAACACCATATATTTT
CASSLFSTGAGNTIYF